This T cell receptor beta chain was observed in a study of cytomegalovirus exposure and HLA in healthy donors. In the PCR, 60 Vbeta and 13 Jbeta primers were used. The assay was immunoSEQ multiplex PCR, and TCRdb's table has in-frame clones only and misses some. The table has 150,000 to 200,000 clones, around 68% seen once. Germline V gene sequence: CDR1 SGHDN, CDR2 FVKESK. CDR3 size: 13 residues. V was clipped by 4 bases and J by 6 bases, with 12 bases between them. Sequencing was performed on PBMCs. The chain carries TRBV14 and TRBJ1-1, with unresolved D. This TCR was sampled from a man in his forties or fifties in good health and CMV-seronegative. This CDR3 is CASSLPPRPEAFF. In DNA form, the CDR3 reads TGTGCCAGCAGCCTCCCTCCCAGGCCTGAAGCTTTCTTT.